One and the same sample provided the 31 T cell receptor beta chains below, sequenced in a study of T cells after yellow fever vaccination. TCRdb redid the calling of the 5' RACE reads with MiXCR, one entry per CDR3 protein. The sample lists 300,000 to 450,000 distinct CDR3 sequences; about 8.3% were seen once. Specimen: PBMCs, collected 45 days after the first yellow fever vaccination. All receptors come from a man aged 18 to 29 who received the YFV17D yellow fever vaccine.

This clonotype has only a few counts. The chain joins TRBV7-9 to TRBJ2-2, with D tentatively TRBD1 (5 bases). V was trimmed by 5 bases and J by 1 base, leaving 11 bases between them. The length of the CDR3 is 15 residues. CDR1 is SEHNR and CDR2 is FQNEAQ in the germline V gene (reference sequence). This CDR3 is CASSQTVLNTGELFF. CDR3 nucleotide sequence: TGTGCCAGCAGCCAGACAGTTTTGAACACCGGGGAGCTGTTTTTT.

This clonotype came up many times. The CDR3 region is CASSRQTGELFF. The CDR3 bases are TGTGCCAGCAGCCGACAGACCGGGGAGCTGTTTTTT. V gene TRBV7-9 combines with J gene TRBJ2-2; a weak D match, TRBD1 (5 bases). Germline V gives CDR1 SEHNR, CDR2 FQNEAQ (reference sequence). The CDR3 runs 12 residues. Trimming removed 5 bases at V and 5 bases at J, with 6 bases between.

This clonotype was recorded a few times. The rearrangement links TRBV4-3 to TRBJ1-1; TRBD1 aligns across 9 bases. The CDR3 is made up of 16 amino acids. Trimming removed 0 bases from V and 7 bases from J; junction bases left unmatched: 9. Per the germline V gene, CDR1 is LGHNA and CDR2 is YSLEER. This CDR3 reads CASSQEGTGRGGEAFF. In DNA, the CDR3 is TGCGCCAGCAGCCAAGAGGGGACAGGGAGGGGCGGTGAAGCTTTCTTT.

This clonotype was seen at least ten times. The chain recombines TRBV12-3 or TRBV12-4 with TRBJ1-1; no reliable D call. The CDR3 has 13 residues. Trimming cost V 3 bases and J 3 bases, with 8 bases left between them. CDR3 in DNA: TGTGCCAGCAGTTTTGTCAGCGACACTGAAGCTTTCTTT. Protein: CASSFVSDTEAFF.

The V gene is TRBV6-5, the J gene TRBJ1-1; 7 nucleotides line up with TRBD1. The CDR3 has 15 amino acids. Trimming took 4 bases from V and 3 from J; bases not matched to a gene: 8. The germline V gene encodes CDR1 MNHEY and CDR2 SVGAGI. The CDR3 region has the DNA TGTGCCAGCAGTTCCATAGACAGGGCGGACACTGAAGCTTTCTTT. It codes for CASSSIDRADTEAFF.

This clonotype was found a few times. The chain joins TRBV6-1 to TRBJ1-4; D remains ambiguous. V was trimmed by 6 bases and J by 4 bases, leaving 12 bases between them. Germline V CDR1 and CDR2: MNHNS, SASEGT. This CDR3 region has 14 residues. The CDR3 loop reads CASRRGANNEKLFF. The CDR3 nucleotides are TGTGCCAGCAGACGCGGAGCGAATAATGAAAAACTGTTTTTT.

This chain joins TRBV3-1 and TRBJ1-1; no reliable D call. The CDR3 loop spans 13 amino acids. Trimming left V 5 bases short and J 3 bases short, with 10 bases between. Germline loops: CDR1 LGHDT, CDR2 YNNKEL (reference sequence). The CDR3 protein is CASSSLRDTEAFF. The DNA of the CDR3 is TGTGCCAGCAGCTCGCTCCGGGACACTGAAGCTTTCTTT.

This clonotype has just a few counts. This sequence joins TRBV5-1 and TRBJ2-1, with D hard to call. Germline lookup yields CDR1 SGHRS and CDR2 YFSETQ. This CDR3 has 15 residues. V lost 2 bases and J 5 bases, leaving 14 bases between the germline ends. CDR3 DNA sequence: TGCGCCAGCAGCTTAGGTCAGCTACACAACAATGAGCAGTTCTTC. Encoded protein: CASSLGQLHNNEQFF.

This clonotype has only a few counts. This chain joins TRBV5-1 and TRBJ1-4, with no clear D. Trimming removed 6 bases at V and 5 bases at J, with 11 bases between. Germline loops: CDR1 SGHRS, CDR2 YFSETQ. The CDR3 contains 13 residues. CDR3 loop: CASTYQGNEKLFF. CDR3 coding DNA: TGCGCCAGCACCTATCAAGGAAATGAAAAACTGTTTTTT. Full variable domain (outside the CDR3, taken from reference TRBV5-1 and TRBJ1-4): KAGVTQTPRYLIKTRGQQVTLSCSPISGHRSVSWYQQTPGQGLQFLFEYFSETQRNKGNFPGRFSGRQFSNSRSEMNVSTLELGDSALYLCASTYQGNEKLFFGSGTQLSVL.

The V call is TRBV6-5, the J call TRBJ2-2, with D maybe TRBD2 (5 bases). CDR1 and CDR2 from the germline V gene are MNHEY and SVGAGI. V was cut by 2 bases and J by 8 bases, with 12 bases left in between. CDR3 size: 14 residues. CDR3: CASSYRGKAGELFF. The CDR3 DNA is TGTGCCAGCAGTTACCGAGGGAAGGCAGGGGAGCTGTTTTTT.

The chain employs TRBV7-6 and TRBJ1-4; TRBD1 matches at 7 bases. Trimming took 4 bases from V and 8 from J; bases not matched to a gene: 7. This CDR3 region has 14 residues. Per the germline V gene, CDR1 is SGHVS and CDR2 is FNYEAQ. CDR3: CASSSRTGGEKLFF. The CDR3 DNA reads as TGTGCCAGCAGCTCGAGGACAGGCGGAGAAAAACTGTTTTTT.

V is TRBV28 and J is TRBJ2-7, with TRBD2 matching 8 bases. This CDR3 comprises 14 residues. Trimming took 5 bases from V and 3 from J; bases not matched to a gene: 6. Germline V gene data show CDR1 as MDHEN and CDR2 as SYDVKM. CDR3 sequence (DNA): TGTGCCAGCAGTCCGGGACTAGGGGACTACGAGCAGTACGTC. Translating it yields CASSPGLGDYEQYV.

This clonotype has a handful of counts. The V and J genes are TRBV7-9 and TRBJ2-3, with 10 bases lining up with TRBD2. The germline gives CDR1 SEHNR, CDR2 FQNEAQ (reference sequence). The CDR3 totals 16 residues. The trim removed 4 bases at V and 0 bases at J, leaving 4 bases unmatched. CDR3 sequence reads: CASSSSSGGSTDTQYF. The CDR3 DNA reads as TGTGCCAGCAGCTCCTCTAGCGGGGGAAGCACAGATACGCAGTATTTT.

The V gene is TRBV20-1, the J gene TRBJ1-1; D is unresolved. Looked up from germline, CDR1 is DFQATT and CDR2 is SNEGSKA (reference sequence). The V end lost 6 bases, the J end lost 3 bases, and 14 bases lay between the germline ends. The CDR3 sequence is 13 residues long. For the CDR3, the DNA is TGCAGTGCCTCCCGTAGGTCGGACACTGAAGCTTTCTTT. The encoded protein is CSASRRSDTEAFF.

This clonotype was picked up a small number of times. The chain recombines TRBV27 with TRBJ2-7; 14 positions match TRBD2. From germline, CDR1 is MNHEY and CDR2 SMNVEV (reference sequence). Unmatched junction bases numbered 7, after V lost 7 bases and J lost 2 bases. The CDR3 is 16 amino acids. CDR3 coding DNA: TGTGCCAGCAAAAGGACTAGCGGGGGGAGCCCCTACGAGCAGTACTTC. Translated, it gives CASKRTSGGSPYEQYF.

This clonotype was observed a few times. V usage is TRBV12-3 or TRBV12-4 and J usage is TRBJ2-5, with D possibly matching TRBD2 (5 bases). This CDR3 is 12 amino acids long. The V end lost 6 bases, the J end lost 5 bases, and 10 bases lay between the germline ends. The CDR3 loop reads CASRPSGETQYF. The DNA of the CDR3 is TGTGCCAGCAGACCGAGCGGTGAGACCCAGTACTTC.

The chain has TRBV6-1 and TRBJ2-5; TRBD1 aligns across 7 bases. The CDR3 has 14 amino acids. The germline CDR1 and CDR2 sequences are MNHNS and SASEGT. V shed 11 bases, J shed 5 bases, and the junction held 14 bases outside the gene matches. CDR3 in DNA: TGTGCCGCCGACCGACAGGGAAGAGGGGAGACCCAGTACTTC. Translation: CAADRQGRGETQYF.

This clonotype was picked up a small number of times. This chain uses TRBV7-2 with TRBJ1-2, with D tentatively TRBD1 (5 bases). V dropped 0 bases and J dropped 4 bases, with 15 bases sitting between them. From germline, CDR1 is SGHTA and CDR2 FQGNSA. The CDR3 length is 16 residues. Written as DNA, the CDR3 is TGTGCCAGCAGCTTAGCCACAAACACGGGGGGCTATGGCTACACCTTC. This sequence encodes CASSLATNTGGYGYTF.

This clonotype was observed a handful of times. The CDR3 DNA follows: TGTGCCTGGAGTGTAGGAGGGACGAACACCGGGGAGCTGTTTTTT. The encoded protein is CAWSVGGTNTGELFF. The rearrangement links TRBV30 to TRBJ2-2; D may be TRBD2 (6 bases). The CDR3 is 15 residues long. The germline CDR1 and CDR2 sequences are GTSNPN and SVGIG (reference sequence). The V and J ends lost 0 bases and 0 bases respectively, with 8 bases between them.

This clonotype was observed a handful of times. The J gene is TRBJ2-7, the V gene TRBV4-1; 7 bases map to TRBD2. The CDR3 runs 14 residues. Germline V CDR1 and CDR2: MGHRA, YSYEKL. V shed 6 bases and J 1 base; nucleotides not matched to a gene: 6. The CDR3 protein is CASSPRGESYEQYF. The CDR3 bases are TGCGCCAGCAGTCCACGGGGGGAATCCTACGAGCAGTACTTC.

The sample holds many counts of this clonotype. V usage is TRBV7-9 and J usage is TRBJ2-1, with TRBD1 matching over 11 bases. This CDR3 has 13 residues. J was trimmed by 15 bases and V by 5 bases; bases with no gene match: 9. The germline V gene encodes CDR1 SEHNR and CDR2 FQNEAQ (reference sequence). The CDR3 region is CASSLNLGQGAFF. The DNA for the CDR3 is TGTGCCAGCAGCCTCAACCTTGGACAGGGGGCGTTCTTC.

The sample holds a few counts of this clonotype. The chain couples TRBV19 to TRBJ1-1, with D hard to call. The CDR3 spans 11 residues. Germline V gene data show CDR1 as LNHDA and CDR2 as SQIVND (reference sequence). Trimming took 8 bases from V and 8 from J, leaving 12 bases between them. The CDR3 nucleotides read TGTGCCAGTGGTGGACGGCGGGAAGCTTTCTTT. Protein product: CASGGRREAFF.

This clonotype came up many times. This rearrangement joins TRBV5-5 to TRBJ1-5; no definite D call. V lost 1 base to trimming and J lost 7 bases, with 12 bases between them. The V gene's germline CDR1 is SGHKS and CDR2 YYEKEE (reference sequence). The CDR3 consists of 14 residues. The CDR3 DNA reads as TGTGCCAGCAGCTTGTGGCAGATTTCCCAGCCCCAGCATTTT. This translates into CASSLWQISQPQHF.

This sequence joins TRBV24-1 and TRBJ1-1; no clear D gene. CDR3 length: 12 residues. Germline-derived CDR1 and CDR2 are KGHDR and SFDVKD. V gave up 4 bases and J gave up 1 base, with 3 bases separating them. CDR3 sequence reads: CATSDPNTEAFF. CDR3 bases: TGTGCCACCAGTGACCCGAACACTGAAGCTTTCTTT.

The chain uses TRBV25-1 and TRBJ1-2; TRBD1 aligns across 9 bases. V was clipped by 5 bases and J by 6 bases; unmatched bases: 7. Germline V gene data show CDR1 as MGHDK and CDR2 as SYGVNS. The CDR3 totals 14 residues. The CDR3 DNA is TGTGCCAGCAGTACCCTAGGACAGGGGAATGGCTACACCTTC. It translates to CASSTLGQGNGYTF.

This clonotype was picked up a small number of times. The gene calls are TRBV11-1 and TRBJ2-4, with 12 nucleotides matching TRBD2. The V and J ends lost 4 bases and 1 base, in that order; junction bases with no gene match: 8. The length of the CDR3 is 18 residues. Germline values: CDR1 SGHAT, CDR2 FQDESV (reference sequence). The CDR3 sequence is CASSSLAGGIGAKNIQYF. DNA for the CDR3: TGTGCCAGCAGCTCTCTAGCGGGGGGGATCGGGGCCAAAAACATTCAGTACTTC.

This clonotype was seen at least ten times. The chain links TRBV6-1 to TRBJ1-1; 8 bases map to TRBD1. The J segment lost 5 bases and the V segment lost 7 bases, leaving 6 bases of the junction unmatched. Germline V gene lookup returns CDR1 MNHNS and CDR2 SASEGT. The CDR3 runs 13 residues. CDR3 residues: CASTLTGETEAFF. The CDR3 coding sequence is TGTGCCAGCACTCTGACAGGGGAGACTGAAGCTTTCTTT.

This clonotype was counted ten times or more. V and J are TRBV5-1 and TRBJ1-1; D may be TRBD1 (6 bases). Germline values: CDR1 SGHRS, CDR2 YFSETQ. Trimming took off 1 base at V and 3 bases at J, with 10 bases between the two ends. The CDR3 extends over 14 amino acids. CDR3: CASSLTGSDTEAFF. CDR3 sequence (DNA): TGCGCCAGCAGCTTGACAGGGTCAGACACTGAAGCTTTCTTT. Variable domain in full (rest from reference TRBV5-1 and TRBJ1-1): KAGVTQTPRYLIKTRGQQVTLSCSPISGHRSVSWYQQTPGQGLQFLFEYFSETQRNKGNFPGRFSGRQFSNSRSEMNVSTLELGDSALYLCASSLTGSDTEAFFGQGTRLTVV.

In its sample, this clonotype was seen a few times. The rearrangement links TRBV27 to TRBJ1-1; D remains unclear. The V gene's germline CDR1 is MNHEY and CDR2 SMNVEV (reference sequence). The CDR3 spans 17 residues. V dropped 8 bases and J dropped 2 bases, with 24 bases sitting between them. The CDR3 region is CASYPVWNQGLNTEAFF. The CDR3 region has the DNA TGTGCCAGCTACCCGGTGTGGAATCAAGGGCTAAACACTGAAGCTTTCTTT.

The chain employs TRBV28 and TRBJ1-5; 7 positions agree with TRBD1. Germline CDR1 reads MDHEN; CDR2 reads SYDVKM. This CDR3 comprises 13 residues. The V and J ends lost 8 bases and 7 bases, in that order; junction bases with no gene match: 8. The CDR3, as DNA: TGTGCCAGCGGACTCGGACAGGAGCAGCCCCAGCATTTT. This gives the protein CASGLGQEQPQHF. Full variable domain (outside the CDR3, taken from reference TRBV28 and TRBJ1-5): DVKVTQSSRYLVKRTGEKVFLECVQDMDHENMFWYRQDPGLGLRLIYFSYDVKMKEKGDIPEGYSVSREKKERFSLILESASTNQTSMYLCASGLGQEQPQHFGDGTRLSIL.

This clonotype was found a few times. The V call is TRBV29-1, the J call TRBJ2-1, with 7 bases lining up with TRBD1. The germline V gene encodes CDR1 SQVTM and CDR2 ANQGSEA. CDR3 length equals 14 residues. The V gene end was trimmed by 4 bases and the J gene end by 10 bases; junction bases not matched to a gene: 13. The DNA for the CDR3 is TGCAGCGTTGTTCTTAGAGGGCAGGGGGACGAGCAGTTCTTC. Translation gives CSVVLRGQGDEQFF.